This record looks at one T cell receptor beta chain sequence and its context. Use of 60 Vbeta and 13 Jbeta primers characterized the PCR. Libraries were prepared by immunoSEQ multiplex PCR; TCRdb keeps only in-frame clonotypes and omits some of them. This repertoire shows about 120,000 clones, about three quarters found once; its top ten account for 2.5% to 3.5%. The data are from a study of cytomegalovirus exposure and HLA in healthy donors. The germline V gene encodes CDR1 KGHSH and CDR2 LQKENI. J gave up 2 bases and V 2 bases, and 3 bases lay outside the gene matches. This CDR3 is 15 amino acids long.

The origin of this receptor is a woman in her 40s in good health and CMV-seropositive. Sequenced input: PBMCs. This chain joins TRBV18 and TRBJ2-7, with TRBD1 matching over 10 bases. CDR3 sequence (DNA): TGTGCCAGCTCACCAGGGACAGGGGCCCCCTACGAGCAGTACTTC. This gives the protein CASSPGTGAPYEQYF.